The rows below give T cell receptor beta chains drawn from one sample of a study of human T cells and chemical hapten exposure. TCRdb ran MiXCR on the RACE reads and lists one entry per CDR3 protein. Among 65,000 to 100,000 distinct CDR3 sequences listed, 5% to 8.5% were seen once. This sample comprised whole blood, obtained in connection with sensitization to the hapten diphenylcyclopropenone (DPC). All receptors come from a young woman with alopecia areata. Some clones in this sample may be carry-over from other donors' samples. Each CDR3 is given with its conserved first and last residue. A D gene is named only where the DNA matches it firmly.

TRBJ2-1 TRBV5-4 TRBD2 CASSLRRGVNEQFF
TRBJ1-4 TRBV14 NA CASSQRGTNEKLFF
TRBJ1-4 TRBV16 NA CASSQSESTYEKLFF
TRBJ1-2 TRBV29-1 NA CSVGGLRDKTNYGYTF
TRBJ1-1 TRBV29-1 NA CSVTKPGSTEAFF
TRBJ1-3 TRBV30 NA CAWNWNSGNTIYF
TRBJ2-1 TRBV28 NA CASSLESRNVNEQFF
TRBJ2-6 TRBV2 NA CASSVSRVRGANVLTF
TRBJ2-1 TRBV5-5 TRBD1 CASEGGLSSYNEQFF
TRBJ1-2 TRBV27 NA CASSLGGNYGYTF
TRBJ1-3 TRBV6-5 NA CASWTGTIGNTIYF
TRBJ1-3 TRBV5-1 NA CASSLREGLLSGNTIYF
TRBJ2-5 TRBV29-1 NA CSVGRDKETQYF
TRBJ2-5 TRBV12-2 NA CASRLGGVGGTQYF
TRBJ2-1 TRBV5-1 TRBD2 CASSAGLAGSTSNNEQFF
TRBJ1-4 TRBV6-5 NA CASSYSNIPALKLFF
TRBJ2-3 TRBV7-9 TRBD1 CASSSFGTERGSTQYF
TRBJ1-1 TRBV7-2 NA CASSLPPDTLNTEAFF
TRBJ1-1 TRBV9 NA CASSGGRNTEAFF
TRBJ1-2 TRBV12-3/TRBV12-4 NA CASSVRDYGYTF
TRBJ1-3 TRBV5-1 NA CASSLDAFDGRVTIYF
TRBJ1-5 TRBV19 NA CASGRAINQPQHF
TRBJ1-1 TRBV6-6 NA CASSRVDMMNTEAFF
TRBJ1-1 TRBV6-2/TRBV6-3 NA CASSTQRISQAFF
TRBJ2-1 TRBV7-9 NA CASSFSSGYSVEQFF
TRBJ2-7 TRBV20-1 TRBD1 CSAIRTGAYEQYF
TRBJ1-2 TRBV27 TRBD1 CASSARQGFGGYTF
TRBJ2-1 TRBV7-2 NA CASSRGVRYPNEQFF
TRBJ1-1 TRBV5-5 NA CASSLWGGAATEAFF
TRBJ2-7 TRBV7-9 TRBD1 CASSSTGTGRYEQYF
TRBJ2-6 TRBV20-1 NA CSAPNQPGGGNSGANVLTF
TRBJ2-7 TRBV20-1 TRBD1 CSARDRDRGSEQYF
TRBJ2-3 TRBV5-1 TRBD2 CASSRATSGGPRDTQYF
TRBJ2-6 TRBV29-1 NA CSVEKGVGANVLTF
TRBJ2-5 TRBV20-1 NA CSAAAEGTQYF
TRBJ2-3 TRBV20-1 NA CSTAYAVDTQYF
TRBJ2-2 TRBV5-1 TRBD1 CASSIRPTGKENTGELFF
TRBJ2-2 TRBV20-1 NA CSARHLMEPNTGELFF
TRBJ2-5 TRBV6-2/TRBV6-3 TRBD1 CASIKTGVETQYF
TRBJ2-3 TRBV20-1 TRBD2 CSARQGTSEADTQYF
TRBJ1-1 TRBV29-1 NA CSGGRTNTEAFF
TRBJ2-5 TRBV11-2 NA CASSGAVSGTTEETQYF